One sample yielded the 25 T cell receptor beta chains listed below, sequenced in a study of T-cell reconstitution after alpha-beta-depleted transplantation in children. The library targeted TCRbeta and was prepared with unique molecular identifiers. TCRdb independently ran MiXCR on the PCR reads; one entry per CDR3 protein. The sample yields approximately 590,000 distinct CDR3 sequences, over 9.5% seen once. The material was PBMCs from the stem cell graft donor, obtained from the stem cell graft. These receptors originate from a human donor who donated a stem cell graft to a child with acute myeloid leukemia.

The sample holds a few counts of this clonotype. DNA of the CDR3: TGTGCCAGCAGTTTCACTGGAGGGCCGCAAGAGACCCAGTACTTC. It is translated as CASSFTGGPQETQYF. The rearrangement links TRBV5-5 to TRBJ2-5; weak D call: TRBD2 (6 bases). Deletions cut 5 bases from V and 2 bases from J, with 16 bases between. There are 15 residues in the CDR3. Germline V gene sequence: CDR1 SGHKS, CDR2 YYEKEE (reference sequence). The full variable domain, with the rest looked up from reference TRBV5-5 and TRBJ2-5, is DAGVTQSPTHLIKTRGQQVTLRCSPISGHKSVSWYQQVLGQGPQFIFQYYEKEERGRGNFPDRFSARQFPNYSSELNVNALLLGDSALYLCASSFTGGPQETQYFGPGTRLLVL.

The CDR3 sequence is CSAPLSGSTGDTQYF. In nucleotides, the CDR3 is TGCAGTGCCCCACTTAGCGGGAGTACGGGAGATACGCAGTATTTT. The gene calls are TRBV20-1 and TRBJ2-3, with 9 nucleotides matching TRBD2. The CDR3 is made up of 15 amino acids. From germline, CDR1 is DFQATT and CDR2 SNEGSKA (reference sequence). Trimming took 6 bases from V and 5 from J; bases not matched to a gene: 12.

This clonotype was seen more than once but under ten times. The CDR3 protein is CASSEGLASNTGELFF. CDR3 nucleotides: TGTGCCAGCAGTGAAGGACTAGCGTCGAACACCGGGGAGCTGTTTTTT. The rearrangement links TRBV2 to TRBJ2-2, with TRBD2 matching 8 bases. The CDR3 runs 16 residues. Germline loops: CDR1 SNHLY, CDR2 FYNNEI. Unmatched junction bases numbered 1, after V lost 1 base and J lost 0 bases.

The V gene is TRBV18, the J gene TRBJ1-5; no definite D call. The V end lost 6 bases, the J end lost 0 bases, and 12 bases lay between the germline ends. CDR1 KGHSH and CDR2 LQKENI come from the germline V gene. The CDR3 is 15 amino acids. CDR3 sequence reads: CASSLGRSSNQPQHF. The CDR3 DNA reads as TGTGCCAGCTCCCTCGGACGGTCTAGCAATCAGCCCCAGCATTTT. Filled out from reference TRBV18 and TRBJ1-5, the complete variable domain reads NAGVMQNPRHLVRRRGQEARLRCSPMKGHSHVYWYRQLPEEGLKFMVYLQKENIIDESGMPKERFSAEFPKEGPSILRIQQVVRGDSAAYFCASSLGRSSNQPQHFGDGTRLSIL.

This clonotype showed up just a few times. The V and J genes are TRBV5-1 and TRBJ2-2; D unclear. This CDR3 comprises 14 residues. V gave up 0 bases and J gave up 3 bases, with 6 bases separating them. The germline V gene has CDR1 SGHRS and CDR2 YFSETQ. This CDR3 is CASSLVFDTGELFF. The CDR3 bases are TGCGCCAGCAGCTTGGTTTTTGACACCGGGGAGCTGTTTTTT.

This chain links TRBV7-3 with TRBJ2-1; D is possibly TRBD1 or TRBD2 (5 bases each). Germline CDR1 is SGHTA and CDR2 is FQGTGA. The V end lost 6 bases, the J end lost 6 bases, and 24 bases lay between the germline ends. This CDR3 spans 17 amino acids. CDR3 amino acids: CASRTMAGHTPSNEQFF. In nucleotides, the CDR3 is TGTGCCAGCAGGACTATGGCAGGACATACCCCGAGCAATGAGCAGTTCTTC.

Many counts were recorded for this clonotype. The chain is built from TRBV27 and TRBJ2-2; D may be TRBD1 (5 bases). The germline V and J ends were trimmed by 6 bases and 6 bases, with 5 bases remaining between them. CDR1 is MNHEY, CDR2 SMNVEV, per germline (reference sequence). The length of the CDR3 is 11 residues. The CDR3 sequence is CASSRAGELFF. CDR3 DNA sequence: TGTGCCAGCAGCAGGGCCGGGGAGCTGTTTTTT.

This clonotype was seen many times. The chain has TRBV5-1 and TRBJ1-6; D may be TRBD1 (6 bases). CDR1 is SGHRS, CDR2 YFSETQ, per germline. The CDR3 extends over 14 amino acids. Trimming took off 0 bases at V and 9 bases at J, with 10 bases between the two ends. The chain's CDR3 is CASSLVQGRSPLHF. The CDR3 DNA is TGCGCCAGCAGCTTGGTACAGGGACGTTCACCCCTCCACTTT.

There are many counts of this clonotype. V is TRBV5-1 and J is TRBJ2-4, with D possibly TRBD2 on 6 matching bases. Between the trimmed V and J ends, which lost 0 bases and 12 bases, there was a span of 13 bases. From germline, CDR1 is SGHRS and CDR2 YFSETQ. This CDR3 comprises 13 residues. The CDR3 loop is CASSLDGRSDQYF. DNA for the CDR3: TGCGCCAGCAGCTTGGACGGGAGATCTGATCAGTACTTC.

This clonotype was detected only a few times. The chain couples TRBV5-1 to TRBJ2-3, with D possibly called TRBD1 or TRBD2 (5 bases each). Germline V gene data show CDR1 as SGHRS and CDR2 as YFSETQ. Trimming left V 4 bases short and J 8 bases short, with 11 bases between. The CDR3 totals 12 residues. CDR3 DNA: TGCGCCAGCAGCCATCCTGGGACTACGCAGTATTTT. It translates to CASSHPGTTQYF.

The chain recombines TRBV5-1 with TRBJ1-6, with a tentative D call TRBD1 (5 bases). The CDR3 extends over 14 amino acids. Trimming took 0 bases from V and 6 from J, leaving 7 bases between them. Germline-derived CDR1 and CDR2 are SGHRS and YFSETQ. CDR3 amino acids: CASSLAGTNSPLHF. Here the CDR3 DNA reads TGCGCCAGCAGCTTGGCAGGGACTAATTCACCCCTCCACTTT.

The table lists this clonotype with a few counts. The chain joins TRBV12-3 or TRBV12-4 to TRBJ1-6, with D unresolved. The germline V and J ends were trimmed by 5 bases and 7 bases, with 6 bases remaining between them. The CDR3 runs to 12 residues. The CDR3 protein is CASSGGNSPLHF. The CDR3 bases are TGTGCCAGCAGTGGCGGGAATTCACCCCTCCACTTT.

V usage is TRBV20-1 and J usage is TRBJ2-7, with TRBD2 matching 8 bases. Germline V gene lookup returns CDR1 DFQATT and CDR2 SNEGSKA (reference sequence). The length of the CDR3 is 13 residues. V was pared by 8 bases and J by 6 bases, with 12 bases of the junction left unmatched. The CDR3 DNA follows: TGCAGTTCAAGCGGGAGTGCCGGGGGCGAGCAGTACTTC. Translated: CSSSGSAGGEQYF.

The sample holds a few counts of this clonotype. The gene calls are TRBV5-1 and TRBJ2-7; D perhaps matches TRBD2 (7 bases). Trimming removed 6 bases from V and 10 bases from J, with 26 bases in between. This CDR3 comprises 15 residues. Germline loops: CDR1 SGHRS, CDR2 YFSETQ. As DNA, the CDR3 is TGCGCCAGCAAAGGGGGGGCCACGAGACCCCCCGATCAGTACTTC. Its translation: CASKGGATRPPDQYF.

The chain joins TRBV11-2 to TRBJ1-2, with TRBD1 as a possible D gene (5 bases). The CDR3 length is 16 residues. V was trimmed by 0 bases and J by 2 bases, leaving 13 bases between them. Germline values: CDR1 SGHAT, CDR2 FQNNGV. Written as DNA, the CDR3 is TGTGCCAGCAGCTTAGATAGAACAGGCGCCAACTATGGCTACACCTTC. It codes for CASSLDRTGANYGYTF.

This clonotype was seen at least ten times. The chain couples TRBV18 to TRBJ2-3; D is undetermined. The germline gives CDR1 KGHSH, CDR2 LQKENI. The CDR3 totals 11 residues. Trimming took 4 bases from V and 3 from J, leaving 2 bases between them. CDR3 region: CASSQTDTQYF. CDR3 DNA sequence: TGTGCCAGCTCACAAACAGATACGCAGTATTTT.

The chain joins TRBV9 to TRBJ1-5; the D gene is possibly TRBD1 (6 bases). The CDR3 loop spans 14 amino acids. Germline V gene sequence: CDR1 SGDLS, CDR2 YYNGEE. With 4 bases removed from V and 9 bases from J, the gap between germline ends came to 17 bases. As DNA, the CDR3 is TGTGCCAGCAGCCGCCGGGACACCTCCTGGCCCCAGCATTTT. Protein sequence: CASSRRDTSWPQHF.

This clonotype was seen more than once but under ten times. The rearrangement uses TRBV5-6 and TRBJ1-2, with D possibly TRBD1 on 6 matching bases. The length of the CDR3 is 15 residues. Germline values: CDR1 SGHDT, CDR2 YYEEEE. Trimming removed 4 bases from V and 6 bases from J, with 19 bases in between. CDR3 region: CASSLLGGGINGYTF. The CDR3 nucleotides are TGTGCCAGCAGCCTACTAGGAGGGGGAATCAATGGCTACACCTTC.

This clonotype was seen repeatedly, ten times or more. The chain uses TRBV7-2 and TRBJ2-7; TRBD2 agrees at 12 bases. J lost 0 bases, V lost 5 bases, and 2 bases had no gene match. The germline gives CDR1 SGHTA, CDR2 FQGNSA. CDR3 length: 15 amino acids. For the CDR3, the DNA is TGTGCCAGCAGCCAGACTAGCGGGAGCTCCTACGAGCAGTACTTC. It is translated as CASSQTSGSSYEQYF.

The table lists this clonotype with many counts. The J gene is TRBJ2-1, the V gene TRBV9, with unresolved D. This CDR3 is 13 amino acids long. Trimming took 1 base from V and 7 from J, leaving 9 bases between them. Per the germline V gene, CDR1 is SGDLS and CDR2 is YYNGEE. The DNA of the CDR3 is TGTGCCAGCAGCGTACCCGACGGGAATGAGCAGTTCTTC. Its protein is CASSVPDGNEQFF.

The table lists this clonotype with a few counts. The chain combines TRBV6-5 with TRBJ2-1, with a tentative D call TRBD2 (5 bases). Germline V gives CDR1 MNHEY, CDR2 SVGAGI. V was clipped by 3 bases and J by 6 bases, with 15 bases between them. The CDR3 covers 15 residues. CDR3: CASSYQRAGFNEQFF. The CDR3 nucleotides are TGTGCCAGCAGTTATCAGAGGGCCGGGTTCAATGAGCAGTTCTTC.

This chain joins TRBV27 and TRBJ2-7, with TRBD2 matching over 12 bases. Germline CDR1 MNHEY, CDR2 SMNVEV (reference sequence). V was pared by 3 bases and J by 1 base, with 4 bases of the junction left unmatched. The CDR3 is made up of 16 amino acids. CDR3 amino acids: CASSFRGLAGSYEQYF. The CDR3 DNA follows: TGTGCCAGCAGTTTTCGAGGACTAGCGGGATCCTACGAGCAGTACTTC.

This clonotype has ten or more counts. The CDR3 sequence: CASSQDLQAGGYTF. The DNA of the CDR3 is TGTGCCAGCAGCCAAGATTTGCAGGCCGGTGGCTACACCTTC. The chain couples TRBV14 to TRBJ1-2, with D hard to call. Germline lookup yields CDR1 SGHDN and CDR2 FVKESK. V was shortened by 0 bases and J by 7 bases, with 12 bases between the two germline ends. The CDR3 length is 14 residues.

This clonotype showed up many times. This sequence joins TRBV10-3 and TRBJ2-3; no definite D call. The germline gives CDR1 ENHRY, CDR2 SYGVKD. Deletions cut 6 bases from V and 0 bases from J, with 10 bases between. The CDR3 has 14 amino acids. CDR3 sequence reads: CAIRTTESTDTQYF. The CDR3 nucleotides read TGTGCCATCAGGACGACGGAGAGCACAGATACGCAGTATTTT.

V and J are TRBV7-8 and TRBJ2-7, with TRBD2 matching 10 bases. The germline V gene has CDR1 SGHVS and CDR2 FQNEAQ. CDR3 size: 15 residues. J lost 6 bases, V lost 1 base, and 6 bases had no gene match. Here the CDR3 DNA reads TGTGCCAGCAGCTTAGTGGCTAGCGGGAGATCCGAGCAGTACTTC. This codes for CASSLVASGRSEQYF.